These 26 T cell receptor beta chains were sequenced from one sample in a study of T cell changes during pregnancy in multiple sclerosis. Sequenced by immunoSEQ multiplex PCR; TCRdb stores in-frame clones only, minus some. The data show fewer than 140,000 clones, 85% to 95% seen once. The sequencing used peripheral blood, collected after pregnancy. These receptors were taken from a female donor with multiple sclerosis, enrolled in a pregnancy study.

V gene TRBV7-6 combines with J gene TRBJ1-2, with D possibly matching TRBD1 (6 bases). The CDR3 runs to 14 residues. Trimming removed 2 bases at V and 3 bases at J, with 10 bases between. CDR1 is SGHVS and CDR2 is FNYEAQ in the germline V gene. The CDR3 region is CASSLLQGDYGYTF. In DNA form, the CDR3 reads TGTGCCAGCAGCTTACTACAGGGAGACTATGGCTACACCTTC.

The chain combines TRBV29-1 with TRBJ1-1, with 9 bases identical to TRBD1. V lost 7 bases to trimming and J lost 1 base; unmatched junction nucleotides: 7. This CDR3 has 14 residues. Looked up from germline, CDR1 is SQVTM and CDR2 is ANQGSEA. The CDR3 region is CSAGQGRKNTEAFF. The CDR3 nucleotides read TGCAGCGCGGGACAGGGCCGTAAGAACACTGAAGCTTTCTTT.

The CDR3 region is CASGTGGSYEQYF. The DNA of the CDR3 is TGTGCCAGCGGGACAGGGGGCTCCTACGAGCAGTACTTC. The rearrangement joins TRBV6-1 to TRBJ2-7, with TRBD1 matching over 11 bases. The CDR3 runs 13 residues. V shed 8 bases, J shed 0 bases, and the junction held 0 bases outside the gene matches. Germline-derived CDR1 and CDR2 are MNHNS and SASEGT.

In DNA, the CDR3 is TGTGCCAGCAGCGTAAGGGGGACAGGGGGCAATGCTGGCTACACCTTC. Residues: CASSVRGTGGNAGYTF. The chain couples TRBV9 to TRBJ1-2; 12 nucleotides match TRBD1. The V and J ends lost 1 base and 7 bases, in that order; junction bases with no gene match: 8. CDR1 is SGDLS, CDR2 YYNGEE, per germline. This CDR3 is 16 amino acids long.

The CDR3 sequence is CASSYSWGGETQYF. The CDR3 DNA reads as TGTGCCAGCAGTTACTCCTGGGGCGGAGAGACCCAGTACTTC. This rearrangement joins TRBV6-5 to TRBJ2-5; D is possibly TRBD1 (5 bases). The CDR3 has 14 residues. Germline CDR1 reads MNHEY; CDR2 reads SVGAGI. The V and J ends lost 0 bases and 4 bases respectively, with 9 bases between them.

The chain is built from TRBV15 and TRBJ1-2; a weak D match, TRBD1 (5 bases). The CDR3 contains 13 residues. From germline, CDR1 is LNHNV and CDR2 YYDKDF (reference sequence). V shed 0 bases and J shed 8 bases, with 10 bases lying between them. Here the CDR3 reads CATSRDPGRGYTF. CDR3 in DNA: TGTGCCACCAGCAGAGATCCAGGGCGCGGCTACACCTTC.

This clone was observed a single time. This sequence joins TRBV5-6 and TRBJ1-1; D gene uncertain. Deletions cut 3 bases from V and 10 bases from J, with 13 bases between. The CDR3 consists of 12 residues. Looked up from germline, CDR1 is SGHDT and CDR2 is YYEEEE. CDR3 coding DNA: TGTGCCAGCAGCTCGCTATTAAGTTCAGCTTTCTTT. This codes for CASSSLLSSAFF. The full variable domain, in which reference TRBV5-6 and TRBJ1-1 provide the parts outside the CDR3, is DAGVTQSPTHLIKTRGQQVTLRCSPKSGHDTVSWYQQALGQGPQFIFQYYEEEERQRGNFPDRFSGHQFPNYSSELNVNALLLGDSALYLCASSSLLSSAFFGQGTRLTVV.

This chain links TRBV7-9 with TRBJ1-4; 8 nucleotides match TRBD1. The CDR3 length is 14 residues. V was pared by 5 bases and J by 7 bases, with 6 bases of the junction left unmatched. Germline lookup yields CDR1 SEHNR and CDR2 FQNEAQ (reference sequence). The CDR3: CASSQWTGSEKLFF. The DNA for the CDR3 is TGTGCCAGCAGCCAGTGGACAGGGAGTGAAAAACTGTTTTTT.

The rearrangement links TRBV7-3 to TRBJ2-7; weak D call: TRBD2 (6 bases). The germline CDR1 and CDR2 sequences are SGHTA and FQGTGA. The length of the CDR3 is 14 residues. With 4 bases removed from V and 7 bases from J, the gap between germline ends came to 17 bases. CDR3 sequence (DNA): TGTGCCAGCAGCTCGAATGGGGGGACGGGAGAGCAGTACTTC. This gives the protein CASSSNGGTGEQYF.

The chain combines TRBV7-2 with TRBJ2-4; 8 nucleotides align to TRBD2. After removal of 5 bases from V and 6 bases from J, the junction contained 6 bases not matched to a gene. Germline CDR1 and CDR2: SGHTA and FQGNSA. The CDR3 has 14 amino acids. Here the CDR3 DNA reads TGTGCCAGCAGCCATCGGGGGGGTGGAAACATTCAGTACTTC. Its protein product is CASSHRGGGNIQYF.

The chain couples TRBV10-3 to TRBJ2-7; 7 bases are a match to TRBD1. V lost 2 bases to trimming and J lost 3 bases; unmatched junction nucleotides: 1. This CDR3 is built from 13 residues. CDR1 is ENHRY, CDR2 SYGVKD, per germline. CDR3: CAISERDSYEQYF. In DNA form, the CDR3 reads TGTGCCATCAGTGAGAGGGACAGCTACGAGCAGTACTTC.

This chain connects TRBV28 to TRBJ2-7; no reliable D call. The CDR3 extends over 15 amino acids. V lost 4 bases, J lost 2 bases, and 15 bases lay in between. CDR1 MDHEN and CDR2 SYDVKM come from the germline V gene. The CDR3 here is CASSSAARATYEQYF. As DNA, the CDR3 is TGTGCCAGCAGTTCCGCAGCTAGAGCGACCTACGAGCAGTACTTC. Using reference TRBV28 and TRBJ2-7 for the parts outside the CDR3, the full variable domain is DVKVTQSSRYLVKRTGEKVFLECVQDMDHENMFWYRQDPGLGLRLIYFSYDVKMKEKGDIPEGYSVSREKKERFSLILESASTNQTSMYLCASSSAARATYEQYFGPGTRLTVT.

The V call is TRBV6-6, the J call TRBJ1-1; 7 bases are a match to TRBD1. With 8 bases clipped from V and 0 bases from J, the junction kept 6 bases outside the gene matches. This CDR3 is 14 amino acids long. Looked up from germline, CDR1 is MNHNY and CDR2 is SVGAGI (reference sequence). As DNA, the CDR3 is TGTGCCAGCGGGGACAGCCTCATGAACACTGAAGCTTTCTTT. Translating gives CASGDSLMNTEAFF.

The chain carries TRBV27 and TRBJ2-1, with no clear D. This CDR3 is 15 amino acids long. The V end lost 0 bases, the J end lost 0 bases, and 6 bases lay between the germline ends. Germline V gene lookup returns CDR1 MNHEY and CDR2 SMNVEV (reference sequence). DNA for the CDR3: TGTGCCAGCAGTTTATCCCCGAGCTCCTACAATGAGCAGTTCTTC. Translation gives CASSLSPSSYNEQFF.

V and J are TRBV4-2 and TRBJ1-4, with TRBD1 matching over 8 bases. V was pared by 0 bases and J by 7 bases, with 13 bases of the junction left unmatched. The germline gives CDR1 LGHNA, CDR2 YNFKEQ. The CDR3 is 18 amino acids. The CDR3 nucleotides are TGTGCCAGCAGCCAAGAGGGCTCGGCAGGGGGCTTAGGTGAAAAACTGTTTTTT. It yields the protein CASSQEGSAGGLGEKLFF.

The chain joins TRBV5-1 to TRBJ1-2; tentatively, D is TRBD1 (6 bases). The CDR3 is 13 residues long. Germline-derived CDR1 and CDR2 are SGHRS and YFSETQ. V lost 1 base and J 6 bases, leaving 10 bases between the germline ends. CDR3 loop: CASSLPSGDGYTF. The CDR3 DNA reads TGCGCCAGCAGCTTGCCATCAGGGGATGGCTACACCTTC.

This chain connects TRBV7-2 to TRBJ2-7, with unresolved D. CDR1 is SGHTA, CDR2 FQGNSA, per germline. This CDR3 is built from 15 residues. The V and J ends lost 6 bases and 1 base respectively, with 16 bases between them. CDR3 sequence (DNA): TGTGCCAGCAGAGAAACCGGGTCCCGATCCTACGAGCAGTACTTC. Translation: CASRETGSRSYEQYF. Variable domain in full (rest from reference TRBV7-2 and TRBJ2-7): GAGVSQSPSNKVTEKGKDVELRCDPISGHTALYWYRQSLGQGLEFLIYFQGNSAPDKSGLPSDRFSAERTGGSVSTLTIQRTQQEDSAVYLCASRETGSRSYEQYFGPGTRLTVT.

The chain recombines TRBV5-4 with TRBJ1-2, with 8 bases aligning to TRBD1. Germline loops: CDR1 SGHNT, CDR2 YYREEE (reference sequence). V lost 0 bases and J lost 7; bases outside the gene matches: 2. The CDR3 is 13 residues long. CDR3: CASSLEQGGGYTF. The CDR3 DNA is TGTGCCAGCAGCTTGGAACAGGGGGGTGGCTACACCTTC. The variable domain in full, completed from reference TRBV5-4 and TRBJ1-2, reads ETGVTQSPTHLIKTRGQQVTLRCSSQSGHNTVSWYQQALGQGPQFIFQYYREEENGRGNFPPRFSGLQFPNYSSELNVNALELDDSALYLCASSLEQGGGYTFGSGTRLTVV.

The chain uses TRBV10-2 and TRBJ1-1; a possible D gene is TRBD1 (6 bases). Trimming took off 6 bases at V and 0 bases at J, with 11 bases between the two ends. CDR3 size: 14 residues. Germline CDR1 reads WSHSY; CDR2 reads SAAADI. The CDR3 here is CASRATGVNTEAFF. In DNA, the CDR3 is TGCGCCAGCAGGGCGACAGGAGTGAACACTGAAGCTTTCTTT.

The chain recombines TRBV10-2 with TRBJ2-7; 8 positions match TRBD2. Germline V gives CDR1 WSHSY, CDR2 SAAADI. The V segment lost 7 bases and the J segment 4 bases; nucleotides outside the gene matches: 6. CDR3 length: 13 residues. CDR3 DNA: TGCGCCAGCAAATCCGGGACTAGTTACGAGCAGTACTTC. This encodes CASKSGTSYEQYF.

This clone is a singleton in its sample. In DNA, the CDR3 is TGTGCCAGCAGCTTCAGCTCCTACAATGAGCAGTTCTTC. Protein product: CASSFSSYNEQFF. The chain couples TRBV11-2 to TRBJ2-1; no clear D. The CDR3 consists of 13 residues. Trimming stripped 3 bases from V and 0 bases from J, with 3 bases between. From germline, CDR1 is SGHAT and CDR2 FQNNGV. Supplemented by reference TRBV11-2 and TRBJ2-1, the full variable domain reads EAGVAQSPRYKIIEKRQSVAFWCNPISGHATLYWYQQILGQGPKLLIQFQNNGVVDDSQLPKDRFSAERLKGVDSTLKIQPAKLEDSAVYLCASSFSSYNEQFFGPGTRLTVL.

The CDR3 DNA sequence: TGCAGTGCTAGCCCGACAGGTGAAGCTTTCTTT. This gives the protein CSASPTGEAFF. The chain uses TRBV20-1 and TRBJ1-1, with TRBD1 as a possible D gene (6 bases). The V end was cut by 3 bases, the J end by 7 bases, with 9 bases between. The CDR3 extends over 11 amino acids. Germline CDR1 and CDR2: DFQATT and SNEGSKA (reference sequence).

In this sample, this clone turned up once. This chain joins TRBV5-1 and TRBJ1-3, with D maybe TRBD1 (6 bases). Trimming took 3 bases from V and 0 from J, leaving 16 bases between them. The CDR3 loop spans 17 amino acids. The germline V gene encodes CDR1 SGHRS and CDR2 YFSETQ. CDR3 amino acids: CASSSSGTPHSGNTIYF. CDR3 nucleotide sequence: TGCGCCAGCAGCTCATCCGGGACACCTCACTCTGGAAACACCATATATTTT.

The V and J genes are TRBV25-1 and TRBJ2-3; possible D gene TRBD1, 5 bases. This CDR3 has 11 amino acids. Trimming pared 9 bases from V and 5 bases from J, leaving 9 bases between. From germline, CDR1 is MGHDK and CDR2 SYGVNS. The CDR3 here is CASGRGDTQYF. The CDR3 bases are TGTGCCAGTGGTAGGGGAGATACGCAGTATTTT.

The J gene is TRBJ1-1, the V gene TRBV29-1; D is ambiguous. CDR3 size: 15 residues. Germline V lookup: CDR1 SQVTM, CDR2 ANQGSEA. Trimming took 6 bases from V and 3 from J, leaving 20 bases between them. The CDR3 nucleotides read TGCAGCGTCTTATCCCCTTTGAGGGAATACACTGAAGCTTTCTTT. It translates to CSVLSPLREYTEAFF.

The chain is built from TRBV18 and TRBJ1-6; D remains ambiguous. The germline CDR1 and CDR2 sequences are KGHSH and LQKENI. The CDR3 length is 13 residues. V was clipped by 4 bases and J by 5 bases, with 6 bases between them. The CDR3 nucleotides read TGTGCCAGCTCACTCCAGAATAATTCACCCCTCCACTTT. Translation: CASSLQNNSPLHF.